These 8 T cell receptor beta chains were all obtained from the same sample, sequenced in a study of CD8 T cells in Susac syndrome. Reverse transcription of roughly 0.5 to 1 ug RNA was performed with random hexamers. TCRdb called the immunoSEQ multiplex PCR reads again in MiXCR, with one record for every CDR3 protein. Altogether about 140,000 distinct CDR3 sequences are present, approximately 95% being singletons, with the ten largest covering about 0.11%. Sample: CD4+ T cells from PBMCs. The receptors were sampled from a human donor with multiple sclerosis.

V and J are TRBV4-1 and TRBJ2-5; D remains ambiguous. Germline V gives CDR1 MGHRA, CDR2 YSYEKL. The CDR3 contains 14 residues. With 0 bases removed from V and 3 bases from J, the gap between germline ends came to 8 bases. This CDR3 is CASSQDPRKETQYF. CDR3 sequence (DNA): TGCGCCAGCAGCCAAGATCCTAGGAAAGAGACCCAGTACTTC.

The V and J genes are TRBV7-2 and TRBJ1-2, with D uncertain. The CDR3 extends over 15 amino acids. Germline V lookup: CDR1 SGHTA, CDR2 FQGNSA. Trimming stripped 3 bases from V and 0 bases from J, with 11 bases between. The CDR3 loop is CASSFWAEANYGYTF. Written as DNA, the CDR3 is TGTGCCAGCAGCTTCTGGGCAGAGGCTAACTATGGCTACACCTTC.

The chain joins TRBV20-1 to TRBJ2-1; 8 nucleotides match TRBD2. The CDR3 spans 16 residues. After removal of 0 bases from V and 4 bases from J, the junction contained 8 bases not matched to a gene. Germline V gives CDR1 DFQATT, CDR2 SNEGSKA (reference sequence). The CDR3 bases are TGCAGTGCTAGAGATCGATTAGCGGGGCAATACAATGAGCAGTTCTTC. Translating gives CSARDRLAGQYNEQFF.

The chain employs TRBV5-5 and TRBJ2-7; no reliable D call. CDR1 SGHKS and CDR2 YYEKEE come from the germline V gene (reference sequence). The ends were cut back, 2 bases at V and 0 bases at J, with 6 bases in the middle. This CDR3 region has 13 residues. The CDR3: CASSFPSSYEQYF. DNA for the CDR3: TGTGCCAGCAGCTTCCCCTCCTCCTACGAGCAGTACTTC.

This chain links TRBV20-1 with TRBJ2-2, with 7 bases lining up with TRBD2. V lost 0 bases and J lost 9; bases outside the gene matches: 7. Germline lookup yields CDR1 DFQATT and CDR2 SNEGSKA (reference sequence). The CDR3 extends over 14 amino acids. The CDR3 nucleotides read TGCAGTGCTAGAGATCCTAGCGGAGGCCGGGAGCTGTTTTTT. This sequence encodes CSARDPSGGRELFF.

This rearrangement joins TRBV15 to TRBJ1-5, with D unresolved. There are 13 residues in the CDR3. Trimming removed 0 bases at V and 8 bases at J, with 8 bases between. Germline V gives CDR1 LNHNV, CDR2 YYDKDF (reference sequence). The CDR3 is CATSRDLVEPQHF. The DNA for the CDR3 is TGTGCCACCAGCAGAGATCTCGTGGAGCCCCAGCATTTT.

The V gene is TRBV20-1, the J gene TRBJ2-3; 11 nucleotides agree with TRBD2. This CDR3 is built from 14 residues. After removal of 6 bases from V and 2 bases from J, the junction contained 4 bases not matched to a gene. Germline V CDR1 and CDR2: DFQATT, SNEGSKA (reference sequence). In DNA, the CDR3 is TGCAGTGCGAGACTAGCGGGGACCACAGATACGCAGTATTTT. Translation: CSARLAGTTDTQYF.

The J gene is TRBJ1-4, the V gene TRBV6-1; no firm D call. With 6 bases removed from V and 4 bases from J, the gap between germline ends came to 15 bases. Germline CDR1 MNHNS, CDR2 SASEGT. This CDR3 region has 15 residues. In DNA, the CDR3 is TGTGCCAGCAGGGACCTGGTCCGGAATAATGAAAAACTGTTTTTT. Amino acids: CASRDLVRNNEKLFF.